What follows are 21 T cell receptor beta chains derived from one specimen sequenced in a study of blood T cell repertoires in COVID-19. The protocol was immunoSEQ multiplex PCR, while the TCRdb copy is restricted to in-frame clones and leaves out a portion. The sample records under 200,000 clones, about 85% being singletons. The sequencing sample was made of peripheral blood. Source of these receptors: a woman between 70 and 85 years old with COVID-19, enrolled during active disease.

The V and J genes are TRBV19 and TRBJ1-1; 12 nucleotides align to TRBD1. Germline CDR1 reads LNHDA; CDR2 reads SQIVND (reference sequence). This CDR3 is 13 amino acids long. The V gene end was trimmed by 10 bases and the J gene end by 11 bases; junction bases not matched to a gene: 11. DNA of the CDR3: TGTGCCATCTCTTTGGGACAGGGGGCGCCGGCTTTCTTT. Its translation: CAISLGQGAPAFF.

This clone occurred a few times. The chain couples TRBV10-2 to TRBJ2-3; 9 nucleotides line up with TRBD1. Germline V gene sequence: CDR1 WSHSY, CDR2 SAAADI. The CDR3 runs to 13 residues. V dropped 6 bases and J dropped 3; count of bases not matched to a gene: 1. The CDR3: CASSGTGTDTQYF. CDR3 sequence (DNA): TGCGCCAGCAGCGGGACAGGGACAGATACGCAGTATTTT.

The chain carries TRBV11-2 and TRBJ2-4; D is possibly TRBD2 (6 bases). In germline, CDR1 is SGHAT, CDR2 FQNNGV. V was clipped by 3 bases and J by 0 bases, with 15 bases between them. This CDR3 spans 17 amino acids. In nucleotides, the CDR3 is TGTGCCAGCAGCTTTAGGAACGGAGGGCCAGCCAAAAACATTCAGTACTTC. It specifies CASSFRNGGPAKNIQYF.

V gene TRBV5-1 combines with J gene TRBJ2-2; D not certain. Trimming removed 2 bases at V and 0 bases at J, with 11 bases between. The CDR3 has 16 amino acids. The germline gives CDR1 SGHRS, CDR2 YFSETQ. The chain's CDR3 is CASSFQEFANTGELFF. The CDR3 bases are TGCGCCAGCAGCTTTCAGGAATTTGCGAACACCGGGGAGCTGTTTTTT. Filled out from reference TRBV5-1 and TRBJ2-2, the complete variable domain reads KAGVTQTPRYLIKTRGQQVTLSCSPISGHRSVSWYQQTPGQGLQFLFEYFSETQRNKGNFPGRFSGRQFSNSRSEMNVSTLELGDSALYLCASSFQEFANTGELFFGEGSRLTVL.

This clone was detected once. V usage is TRBV5-1 and J usage is TRBJ1-6; tentative D call: TRBD1 (6 bases). The ends were cut back, 5 bases at V and 7 bases at J, with 10 bases in the middle. Germline V gene sequence: CDR1 SGHRS, CDR2 YFSETQ. CDR3 size: 13 residues. CDR3 nucleotide sequence: TGCGCCAGCAGTAAGGGGGAAAATTCACCCCTCCACTTT. This translates into CASSKGENSPLHF.

V and J are TRBV7-9 and TRBJ1-6; 10 bases line up with TRBD1. The V and J ends lost 5 bases and 7 bases, in that order; junction bases with no gene match: 8. The germline V gene encodes CDR1 SEHNR and CDR2 FQNEAQ (reference sequence). The CDR3 loop spans 16 amino acids. The CDR3: CASSRGTGVQNSPLHF. The CDR3 DNA is TGTGCCAGCAGCAGGGGGACAGGGGTTCAGAATTCACCCCTCCACTTT.

The chain joins TRBV9 to TRBJ2-1; 7 nucleotides agree with TRBD2. This CDR3 is 15 amino acids long. Germline trimming cut 3 bases from V and 4 bases from J; bases unmatched to any gene: 7. The V gene's germline CDR1 is SGDLS and CDR2 YYNGEE. Here the CDR3 DNA reads TGTGCCAGCAGCGCGGGAGGAAATTCTTACAATGAGCAGTTCTTC. This codes for CASSAGGNSYNEQFF.

V and J are TRBV6-5 and TRBJ2-7, with TRBD2 matching 13 bases. The germline V gene has CDR1 MNHEY and CDR2 SVGAGI. The length of the CDR3 is 15 residues. The junction had 4 bases not matched to a gene; V was cut back by 6 bases and J by 2 bases. Here the CDR3 DNA reads TGTGCCAGCAGCCTGGGACTAGCGGGGCCCTACGAGCAGTACTTC. Translation: CASSLGLAGPYEQYF.

This chain links TRBV6-5 with TRBJ1-6; no reliable D call. CDR1 and CDR2 (germline): MNHEY, SVGAGI. V gave up 4 bases and J gave up 9 bases, with 13 bases separating them. The CDR3 is made up of 14 amino acids. The CDR3 nucleotides are TGTGCCAGCAGTTTCGATGACAAGTCTTCACCCCTCCACTTT. This gives the protein CASSFDDKSSPLHF.

The chain links TRBV2 to TRBJ2-5; the match to TRBD2 covers 7 bases. The germline V gene encodes CDR1 SNHLY and CDR2 FYNNEI. The length of the CDR3 is 13 residues. J gave up 5 bases and V 4 bases, and 4 bases lay outside the gene matches. CDR3 sequence: CASSVGGWETQYF. The CDR3 coding sequence is TGTGCCAGCAGTGTGGGGGGGTGGGAGACCCAGTACTTC.

The chain uses TRBV2 and TRBJ2-1; D may be TRBD2 (6 bases). This CDR3 contains 13 residues. Trimming took 11 bases from V and 9 from J, leaving 20 bases between them. Germline CDR1 SNHLY, CDR2 FYNNEI. CDR3 bases: TGTGCCGGAAGACTAGAAAATTGGTTTGAGCAGTTCTTC. This encodes CAGRLENWFEQFF.

This sequence joins TRBV9 and TRBJ2-1; 7 bases are a match to TRBD1. V was clipped by 1 base and J by 8 bases; unmatched bases: 9. CDR3 length: 15 amino acids. The germline gives CDR1 SGDLS, CDR2 YYNGEE. CDR3: CASSVQQGKGDEQFF. The CDR3 DNA follows: TGTGCCAGCAGCGTACAACAGGGGAAAGGAGATGAGCAGTTCTTC.

The V gene is TRBV6-5, the J gene TRBJ1-6; no firm D call. CDR3 length: 14 residues. Trimming cost V 2 bases and J 6 bases, with 8 bases left between them. CDR1 is MNHEY and CDR2 is SVGAGI in the germline V gene. The CDR3 is CASSYGTANSPLHF. The CDR3 nucleotides read TGTGCCAGCAGTTACGGTACAGCTAATTCACCCCTCCACTTT.

The chain couples TRBV28 to TRBJ2-7; tentative D call: TRBD1 (6 bases). CDR3 length: 13 residues. V was trimmed by 3 bases and J by 4 bases, leaving 10 bases between them. Germline V gene sequence: CDR1 MDHEN, CDR2 SYDVKM. The DNA for the CDR3 is TGTGCCAGCAGTTTGTGGACAGAATACGAGCAGTACTTC. Translating gives CASSLWTEYEQYF.

The chain uses TRBV28 and TRBJ2-7; 7 bases map to TRBD2. J lost 5 bases, V lost 3 bases, and 7 bases had no gene match. Germline CDR1 MDHEN, CDR2 SYDVKM. CDR3 size: 14 residues. Written as DNA, the CDR3 is TGTGCCAGCAGTTTTGGGGGTGGGAGGGACGAGCAGTACTTC. Translation: CASSFGGGRDEQYF.

The V and J genes are TRBV5-1 and TRBJ1-4; D might be TRBD1 (6 bases). The CDR3 runs 14 residues. Germline V gene lookup returns CDR1 SGHRS and CDR2 YFSETQ. V was trimmed by 3 bases and J by 5 bases, leaving 11 bases between them. The CDR3 loop reads CASSSGQLNEKLFF. In nucleotides, the CDR3 is TGCGCCAGCAGCTCGGGACAACTAAATGAAAAACTGTTTTTT.

This clone was observed a handful of times. This chain uses TRBV27 with TRBJ2-7; TRBD1 matches 7 bases. With 5 bases clipped from V and 3 bases from J, the junction kept 7 bases outside the gene matches. The CDR3 extends over 14 amino acids. Per germline, CDR1 MNHEY and CDR2 SMNVEV (reference sequence). The CDR3 loop is CASSPDRVGYEQYF. CDR3 DNA: TGTGCCAGCAGTCCCGACAGGGTCGGCTACGAGCAGTACTTC.

The chain uses TRBV24-1 and TRBJ2-5; D is undetermined. The V end was cut by 5 bases, the J end by 5 bases, with 8 bases between. The CDR3 length is 12 residues. CDR1 and CDR2 (germline): KGHDR, SFDVKD. CDR3 bases: TGTGCCACCAGTGCTAGGTCGGAGACCCAGTACTTC. Its translation: CATSARSETQYF.

The chain recombines TRBV5-5 with TRBJ1-5; D is undetermined. This CDR3 has 15 amino acids. V was shortened by 1 base and J by 3 bases, with 11 bases between the two germline ends. Germline CDR1 reads SGHKS; CDR2 reads YYEKEE (reference sequence). CDR3 protein: CASSLTQTPNQPQHF. CDR3 bases: TGTGCCAGCAGCTTGACACAAACCCCCAATCAGCCCCAGCATTTT.

CDR3 protein: CASSPRLAKNIQYF. The CDR3, as DNA: TGTGCCAGCAGCCCGCGGTTAGCCAAAAACATTCAGTACTTC. The chain joins TRBV11-1 to TRBJ2-4, with D unresolved. The CDR3 runs 14 residues. CDR1 and CDR2 (germline): SGHAT, FQDESV (reference sequence). Trimming took off 5 bases at V and 0 bases at J, with 8 bases between the two ends.

This clone was counted once. The chain uses TRBV19 and TRBJ1-1, with D unclear. CDR3 size: 12 residues. CDR1 is LNHDA, CDR2 SQIVND, per germline (reference sequence). The germline V and J ends were trimmed by 1 base and 6 bases, with 6 bases remaining between them. The CDR3 DNA reads TGTGCCAGTAGTATAGGGTCGGCTGAAGCTTTCTTT. This encodes CASSIGSAEAFF.